These 14 T cell receptor beta chains share one sample of origin, sequenced in a study of spatial heterogeneity in lung cancer. TCRdb called the 5' RACE reads again in MiXCR, with one record for every CDR3 protein. The sample includes about 32,000 distinct CDR3 sequences, less than 11% of them seen just once. Time point: blood at routine non-recurrence follow-up after resection. The material was PBMCs, obtained at follow-up. Receptor source: a female donor with early-stage non-small cell lung cancer.

The sample holds many counts of this clonotype. This sequence joins TRBV19 and TRBJ2-1; TRBD2 might be the D (6 bases). This CDR3 contains 15 residues. V lost 0 bases and J lost 7, with 13 bases in between. From germline, CDR1 is LNHDA and CDR2 SQIVND (reference sequence). As DNA, the CDR3 is TGTGCCAGTAGTATAGATGGTCGGGGGTGGAATGAGCAGTTCTTC. Amino acids: CASSIDGRGWNEQFF.

This clonotype was counted a single time. The chain carries TRBV6-6 and TRBJ2-7; the D gene is possibly TRBD1 (6 bases). The CDR3 is made up of 13 amino acids. Trimming cost V 8 bases and J 4 bases, with 15 bases left between them. Per germline, CDR1 MNHNY and CDR2 SVGAGI (reference sequence). The CDR3, as DNA: TGTGCCAGCGGTTCCCAGGGGAAGTACGAGCAGTACTTC. This encodes CASGSQGKYEQYF.

This clonotype was seen more than once but under ten times. This chain connects TRBV7-2 to TRBJ1-1; weak D call: TRBD1 (5 bases). The germline gives CDR1 SGHTA, CDR2 FQGNSA. The V end was cut by 2 bases, the J end by 5 bases, with 12 bases between. The CDR3 is 14 residues long. In DNA form, the CDR3 reads TGTGCCAGCAGCTTAAGGGGAGGGGTGACTGAAGCTTTCTTT. Translated, it gives CASSLRGGVTEAFF.

This clonotype occurred a few times. This chain connects TRBV11-2 to TRBJ2-1; 8 bases agree with TRBD2. Germline lookup yields CDR1 SGHAT and CDR2 FQNNGV. V was pared by 3 bases and J by 9 bases, with 10 bases of the junction left unmatched. This CDR3 region has 15 residues. For the CDR3, the DNA is TGTGCCAGCAGCTTGGCGGGGGGATTGGGCGGTGAGCAGTTCTTC. The encoded protein is CASSLAGGLGGEQFF.

This rearrangement joins TRBV5-4 to TRBJ2-2; D tentatively reads TRBD1 or TRBD2 (7 bases each). This CDR3 has 15 residues. Germline CDR1 and CDR2: SGHNT and YYREEE (reference sequence). Trimming left V 3 bases short and J 7 bases short, with 16 bases between. CDR3 residues: CASSSQTGEGGELFF. In DNA form, the CDR3 reads TGTGCCAGCAGCTCCCAAACAGGGGAGGGCGGGGAGCTGTTTTTT.

This clonotype appeared many times. This sequence joins TRBV9 and TRBJ2-3, with 12 bases fitting TRBD2. Germline V gives CDR1 SGDLS, CDR2 YYNGEE. CDR3 length: 15 amino acids. V gave up 4 bases and J gave up 4 bases; unmatched junction bases: 4. The chain's CDR3 is CASSRLAGAADTQYF. Written as DNA, the CDR3 is TGTGCCAGCAGCAGACTAGCGGGGGCCGCAGATACGCAGTATTTT.

The table lists this clonotype with many counts. The rearrangement joins TRBV2 to TRBJ2-3; no clear D. From germline, CDR1 is SNHLY and CDR2 FYNNEI. With 5 bases removed from V and 2 bases from J, the gap between germline ends came to 8 bases. The CDR3 sequence is 13 residues long. This CDR3 is CASSFESTDTQYF. CDR3 bases: TGTGCCAGCAGTTTTGAGTCCACAGATACGCAGTATTTT.

Many counts were recorded for this clonotype. V gene TRBV20-1 combines with J gene TRBJ2-7; D not certain. The CDR3 is 19 amino acids. Trimming pared 2 bases from V and 0 bases from J, leaving 26 bases between. Germline loops: CDR1 DFQATT, CDR2 SNEGSKA (reference sequence). Written as DNA, the CDR3 is TGCAGTGCTAGATCGCTACCATCGGCGGACCACGTGAGCTCCTACGAGCAGTACTTC. As protein: CSARSLPSADHVSSYEQYF.

This clonotype was recorded at least ten times. V usage is TRBV20-1 and J usage is TRBJ2-1; the match to TRBD2 covers 7 bases. CDR1 is DFQATT and CDR2 is SNEGSKA in the germline V gene (reference sequence). V dropped 1 base and J dropped 4; count of bases not matched to a gene: 7. The CDR3 spans 15 residues. This chain's CDR3 is CSARVGSGPYNEQFF. The DNA of the CDR3 is TGCAGTGCTAGAGTGGGTAGCGGGCCGTACAATGAGCAGTTCTTC.

The chain carries TRBV15 and TRBJ2-3; 9 bases map to TRBD2. Germline loops: CDR1 LNHNV, CDR2 YYDKDF (reference sequence). Losses at the gene ends were 4 bases for V and 1 base for J; bases not matched to a gene: 15. This CDR3 region has 19 residues. The CDR3 DNA follows: TGTGCCACCAGCACCTCAGAGGCTAGCGGGGTCGGGGGCACAGATACGCAGTATTTT. Protein sequence: CATSTSEASGVGGTDTQYF.

The genes are TRBV11-2 and TRBJ1-1; possibly TRBD1 for D (6 bases). V gave up 10 bases and J gave up 10 bases, with 16 bases separating them. Germline loops: CDR1 SGHAT, CDR2 FQNNGV. The CDR3 runs to 11 residues. DNA for the CDR3: TGTGCCACGGGAGGGGGGGTGGCAGCTTTCTTT. Its protein product is CATGGGVAAFF.

The V gene is TRBV20-1, the J gene TRBJ2-7; D call uncertain. The V and J ends lost 3 bases and 6 bases respectively, with 18 bases between them. The CDR3 loop spans 14 amino acids. Germline CDR1 reads DFQATT; CDR2 reads SNEGSKA (reference sequence). The CDR3 loop is CSASRLEVSGEQYF. CDR3 coding DNA: TGCAGTGCTAGTCGGTTAGAGGTTTCGGGCGAGCAGTACTTC.

This clonotype was seen many times. The chain carries TRBV11-2 and TRBJ1-3, with TRBD1 matching 9 bases. The germline gives CDR1 SGHAT, CDR2 FQNNGV. This CDR3 has 14 amino acids. The CDR3 region is CACSQGATGNTIYF. CDR3 bases: TGTGCGTGCTCACAGGGGGCCACTGGAAACACCATATATTTT.

This clonotype was counted ten times or more. The rearrangement joins TRBV28 to TRBJ2-7; 8 nucleotides align to TRBD1. Losses at the gene ends were 6 bases for V and 3 bases for J; bases not matched to a gene: 10. Germline assignment: CDR1 MDHEN and CDR2 SYDVKM. The CDR3 totals 15 residues. The CDR3 spells CASRARGRGLYEQYF. As DNA, the CDR3 is TGTGCCAGCAGAGCCCGCGGCAGGGGGCTCTACGAGCAGTACTTC.